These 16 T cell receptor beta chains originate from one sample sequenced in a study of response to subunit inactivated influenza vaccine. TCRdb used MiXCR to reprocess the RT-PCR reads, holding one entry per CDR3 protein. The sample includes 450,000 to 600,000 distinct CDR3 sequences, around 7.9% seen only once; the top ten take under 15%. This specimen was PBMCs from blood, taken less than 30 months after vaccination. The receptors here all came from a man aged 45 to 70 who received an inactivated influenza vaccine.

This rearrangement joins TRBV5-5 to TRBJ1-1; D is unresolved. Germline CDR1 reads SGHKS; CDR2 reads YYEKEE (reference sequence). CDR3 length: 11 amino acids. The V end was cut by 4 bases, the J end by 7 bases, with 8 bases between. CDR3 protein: CASSVRLEAFF. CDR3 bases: TGTGCCAGCAGCGTGAGACTTGAAGCTTTCTTT.

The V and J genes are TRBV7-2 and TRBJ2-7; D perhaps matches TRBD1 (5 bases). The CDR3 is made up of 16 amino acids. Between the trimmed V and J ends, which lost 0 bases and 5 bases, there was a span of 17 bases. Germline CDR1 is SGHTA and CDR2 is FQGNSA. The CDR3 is CASSLARFAGLNEQYF. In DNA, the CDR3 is TGTGCCAGCAGCTTAGCGAGGTTTGCAGGGTTAAACGAGCAGTACTTC.

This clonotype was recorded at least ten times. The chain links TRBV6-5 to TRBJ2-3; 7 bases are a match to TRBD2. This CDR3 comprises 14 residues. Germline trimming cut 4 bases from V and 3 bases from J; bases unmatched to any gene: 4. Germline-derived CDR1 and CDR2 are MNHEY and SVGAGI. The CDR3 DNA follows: TGTGCCAGCAGTTCTAGACTAGCTACAGATACGCAGTATTTT. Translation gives CASSSRLATDTQYF.

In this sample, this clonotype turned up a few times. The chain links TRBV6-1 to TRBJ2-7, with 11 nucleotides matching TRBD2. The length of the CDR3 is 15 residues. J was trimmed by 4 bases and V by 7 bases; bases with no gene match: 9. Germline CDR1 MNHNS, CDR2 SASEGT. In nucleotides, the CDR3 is TGTGCCAGCACCGCCGGGACTAGCGGACCTTACGAGCAGTACTTC. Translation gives CASTAGTSGPYEQYF.

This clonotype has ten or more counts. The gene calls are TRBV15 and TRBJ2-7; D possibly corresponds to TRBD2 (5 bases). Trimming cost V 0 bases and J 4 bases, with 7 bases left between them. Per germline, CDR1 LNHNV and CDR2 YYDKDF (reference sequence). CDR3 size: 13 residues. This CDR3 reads CATSRDRGYEQYF. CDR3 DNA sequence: TGTGCCACCAGCAGAGATCGGGGATACGAGCAGTACTTC.

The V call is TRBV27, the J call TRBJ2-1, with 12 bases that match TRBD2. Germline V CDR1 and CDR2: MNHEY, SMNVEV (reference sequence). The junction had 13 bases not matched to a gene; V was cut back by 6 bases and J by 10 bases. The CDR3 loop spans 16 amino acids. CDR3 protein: CASSVIRTSGNREQFF. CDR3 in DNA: TGTGCCAGCAGCGTTATTCGGACTAGCGGGAATAGGGAGCAGTTCTTC.

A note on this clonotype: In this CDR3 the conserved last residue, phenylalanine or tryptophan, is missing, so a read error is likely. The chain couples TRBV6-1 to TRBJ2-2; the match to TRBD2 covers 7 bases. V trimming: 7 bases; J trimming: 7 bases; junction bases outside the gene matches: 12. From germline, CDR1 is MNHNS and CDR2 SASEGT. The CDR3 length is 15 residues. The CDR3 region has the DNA TGTGCCAGCACCCCGCGGAGCGGGATGGTCGGGGAGCTGTTTTCT. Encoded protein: CASTPRSGMVGELFS.

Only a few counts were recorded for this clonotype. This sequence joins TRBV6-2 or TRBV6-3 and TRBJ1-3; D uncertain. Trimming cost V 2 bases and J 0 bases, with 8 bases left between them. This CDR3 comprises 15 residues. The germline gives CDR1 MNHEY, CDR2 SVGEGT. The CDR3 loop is CASSYGRSSGNTIYF. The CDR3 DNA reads TGTGCCAGCAGTTACGGGCGGAGCTCTGGAAACACCATATATTTT.

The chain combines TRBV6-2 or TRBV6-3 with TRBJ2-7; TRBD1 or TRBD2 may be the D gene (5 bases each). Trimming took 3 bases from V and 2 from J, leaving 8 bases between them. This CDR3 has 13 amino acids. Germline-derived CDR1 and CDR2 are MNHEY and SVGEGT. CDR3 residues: CASSYGDPYEQYF. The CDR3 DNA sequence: TGTGCCAGCAGTTATGGGGACCCCTACGAGCAGTACTTC.

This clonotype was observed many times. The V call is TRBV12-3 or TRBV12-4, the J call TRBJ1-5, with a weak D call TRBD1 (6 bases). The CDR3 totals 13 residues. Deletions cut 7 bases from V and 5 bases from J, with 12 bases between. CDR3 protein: CASTIGGDQPQHF. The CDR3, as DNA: TGTGCCAGCACAATAGGGGGAGATCAGCCCCAGCATTTT.

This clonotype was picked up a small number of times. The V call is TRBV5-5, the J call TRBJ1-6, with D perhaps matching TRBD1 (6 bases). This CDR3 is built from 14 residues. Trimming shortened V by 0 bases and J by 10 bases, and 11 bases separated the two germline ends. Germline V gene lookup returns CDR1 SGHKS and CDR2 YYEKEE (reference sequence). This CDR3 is CASSLVQGRSPLHF. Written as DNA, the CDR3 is TGTGCCAGCAGCTTGGTTCAGGGGCGATCACCCCTCCACTTT.

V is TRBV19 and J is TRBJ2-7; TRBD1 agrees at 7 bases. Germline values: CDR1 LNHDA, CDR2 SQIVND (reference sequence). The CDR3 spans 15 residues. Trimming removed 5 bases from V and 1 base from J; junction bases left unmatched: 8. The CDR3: CASSPGRGFSYEQYF. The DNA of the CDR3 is TGTGCCAGTAGTCCCGGCAGGGGGTTTTCCTACGAGCAGTACTTC.

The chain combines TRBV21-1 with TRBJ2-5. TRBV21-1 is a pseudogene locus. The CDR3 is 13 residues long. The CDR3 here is CASSKPGRETQYF. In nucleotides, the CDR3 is TGTGCCAGCAGCAAACCGGGACGAGAGACCCAGTACTTC.

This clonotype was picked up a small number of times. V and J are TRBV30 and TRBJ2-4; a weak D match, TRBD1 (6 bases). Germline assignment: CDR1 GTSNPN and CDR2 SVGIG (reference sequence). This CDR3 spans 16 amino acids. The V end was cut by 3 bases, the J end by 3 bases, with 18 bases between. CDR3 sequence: CAWSRLQGHGKNIQYF. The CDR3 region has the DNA TGTGCCTGGAGCCGACTACAGGGCCACGGCAAAAACATTCAGTACTTC.

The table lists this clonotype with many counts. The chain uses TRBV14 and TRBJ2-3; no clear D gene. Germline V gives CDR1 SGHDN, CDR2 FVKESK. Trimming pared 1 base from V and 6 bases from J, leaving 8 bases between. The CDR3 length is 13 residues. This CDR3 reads CASSQGGWDTQYF. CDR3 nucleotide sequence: TGTGCCAGCAGCCAAGGAGGTTGGGATACGCAGTATTTT.

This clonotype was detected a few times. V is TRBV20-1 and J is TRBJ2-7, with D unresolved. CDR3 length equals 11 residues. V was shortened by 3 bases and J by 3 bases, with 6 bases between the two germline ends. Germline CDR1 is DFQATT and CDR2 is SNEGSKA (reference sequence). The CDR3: CSASPDYEQYF. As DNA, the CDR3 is TGCAGTGCTAGCCCGGACTACGAGCAGTACTTC.